This TCR beta chain was retrieved from a study of pediatric ulcerative colitis. This clone was observed a single time. Its antigen is unidentified. Relative to the germline gene, one junction end is altered; a read error may explain this. The method was immunoSEQ multiplex PCR; TCRdb's version includes in-frame clones alone and lacks a portion of them. This table holds approximately 40,000 clones, roughly 70% found once. Study-level results: Rectal pinch biopsies may have included blood-derived T cells, especially in patients with overt colitis.

The CDR3 totals 8 residues. Germline V gene lookup returns CDR1 MNHEY and CDR2 SVGAGI. The rectum was sampled with one to two pinch biopsies at colonoscopy. This chain joins TRBV6-5 and TRBJ1-4; D gene ambiguous. The TCR sequence derives from a boy aged 5-17 years with severe ulcerative colitis. Sequenced input: gut tissue. CDR3 amino acids: CASSYPPF. The CDR3 bases are TGTGCCAGCAGTTATCCCCCTTTT.